The sequence of this TCR beta chain was determined in a study of blood T cells in healthy people across ages. The CDR3 extends over 12 amino acids. Trimming took 0 bases from V and 3 from J, leaving 2 bases between them. The germline V gene has CDR1 KGHSH and CDR2 LQKENI. Of note for this clonotype: Its antigen is as yet unknown. Given a much more abundant clone one base away, this may be a read error.

Study findings and constraints: As naive T cell percentage varied, TCR beta diversity correlated strongly with it.

The study drew donors from healthy Caucasian individuals in Russia aged 6 to 90. It was with a sample-barcoded 5' primer and a J-beta primer mix that a second PCR of about 6 to 11 cycles was run. Each CDR3 protein gets one entry after TCRdb re-called the 5' RACE reads with MiXCR. The sample carries about 680,000 distinct CDR3 sequences, about 52% recorded once. This TCR came from a woman aged 60-75 years in good health. Sample: blood. This chain links TRBV18 with TRBJ2-5; D remains unclear. The CDR3 region is CASSPPEETQYF. CDR3 sequence (DNA): TGTGCCAGCTCACCACCGGAAGAGACCCAGTACTTC.